These 7 T cell receptor beta chains were sequenced from one sample in a study of CD8+ T cells in alopecia areata. The authors extracted RNA and reverse transcribed it into cDNA as the sequencing template. The table came from immunoSEQ multiplex PCR; TCRdb's copy has only in-frame clones and leaves some out. The sample lists approximately 54,000 clones; around 96% were seen once. This material consisted of CD8+ T cells sorted from blood, taken at week 0. The receptors originated from a human donor with alopecia areata.

V is TRBV29-1 and J is TRBJ2-3; 13 bases map to TRBD2. The CDR3 length is 16 residues. V was pared by 6 bases and J by 4 bases, with 10 bases of the junction left unmatched. The germline V gene has CDR1 SQVTM and CDR2 ANQGSEA. The CDR3 DNA follows: TGCAGCGTCGAACTAGCGGGGGGGCCAAGGGCAGATACGCAGTATTTT. Translating it yields CSVELAGGPRADTQYF.

The rearrangement links TRBV5-1 to TRBJ2-3; 11 nucleotides align to TRBD1. Trimming removed 2 bases from V and 0 bases from J; junction bases left unmatched: 5. From germline, CDR1 is SGHRS and CDR2 YFSETQ. This CDR3 spans 17 amino acids. The CDR3 loop reads CASSFLRDRGSTDTQYF. CDR3 bases: TGCGCCAGCAGCTTCCTCCGGGACAGGGGGAGCACAGATACGCAGTATTTT.

This sequence joins TRBV4-1 and TRBJ1-5; D might be TRBD1 (5 bases). The germline V gene encodes CDR1 MGHRA and CDR2 YSYEKL. Between the trimmed V and J ends, which lost 5 bases and 7 bases, there was a span of 18 bases. This CDR3 has 15 residues. CDR3 loop: CASSEASAGTQPQHF. CDR3 sequence (DNA): TGCGCCAGCAGCGAGGCCTCGGCAGGGACCCAGCCCCAGCATTTT.

This CDR3 reads CASSFLGLAGGRTDTQYF. The CDR3 nucleotides are TGTGCCAGCAGTTTCCTGGGACTAGCGGGGGGCCGCACAGATACGCAGTATTTT. The chain employs TRBV27 and TRBJ2-3; 15 bases agree with TRBD2. The CDR3 contains 18 residues. Germline assignment: CDR1 MNHEY and CDR2 SMNVEV (reference sequence). Trimming took 3 bases from V and 1 from J; bases not matched to a gene: 5.

The chain carries TRBV27 and TRBJ2-3, with TRBD2 identical over 11 bases. The length of the CDR3 is 17 residues. CDR1 and CDR2 from the germline V gene are MNHEY and SMNVEV (reference sequence). V lost 4 bases and J lost 2; bases outside the gene matches: 8. The CDR3 is CASSSILAGGNTDTQYF. The CDR3 DNA reads as TGTGCCAGCAGTTCCATCCTAGCGGGGGGCAACACAGATACGCAGTATTTT.

The V call is TRBV11-2, the J call TRBJ2-3; 14 bases fit TRBD2. This CDR3 region has 15 residues. V gave up 6 bases and J gave up 5 bases; unmatched junction bases: 4. Germline CDR1 and CDR2: SGHAT and FQNNGV. The CDR3 DNA is TGTGCCAGCAGGACTAGCGGGGGGGCCGAAGATACGCAGTATTTT. Encoded protein: CASRTSGGAEDTQYF.

CDR3 residues: CASSQAMDLGGYEQYF. The CDR3 DNA is TGCGCCAGCAGCCAAGCCATGGATCTGGGGGGCTACGAGCAGTACTTC. The J gene is TRBJ2-7, the V gene TRBV4-3; weak D call: TRBD2 (6 bases). Germline V gene data show CDR1 as LGHNA and CDR2 as YSLEER. CDR3 size: 16 residues. The V end was cut by 1 base, the J end by 3 bases, with 16 bases between.